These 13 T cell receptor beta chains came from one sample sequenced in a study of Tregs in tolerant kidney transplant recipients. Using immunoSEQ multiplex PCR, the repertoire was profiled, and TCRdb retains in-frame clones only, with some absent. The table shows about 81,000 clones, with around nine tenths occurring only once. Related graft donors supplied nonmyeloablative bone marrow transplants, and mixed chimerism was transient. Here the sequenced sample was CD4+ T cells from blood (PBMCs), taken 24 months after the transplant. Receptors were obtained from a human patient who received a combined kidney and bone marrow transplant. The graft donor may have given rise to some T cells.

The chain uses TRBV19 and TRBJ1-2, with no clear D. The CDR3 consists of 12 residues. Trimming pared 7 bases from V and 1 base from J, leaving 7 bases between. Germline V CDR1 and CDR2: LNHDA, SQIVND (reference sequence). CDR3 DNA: TGTGCCAGTAAGAACGGTAACTATGGCTACACCTTC. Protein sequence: CASKNGNYGYTF.

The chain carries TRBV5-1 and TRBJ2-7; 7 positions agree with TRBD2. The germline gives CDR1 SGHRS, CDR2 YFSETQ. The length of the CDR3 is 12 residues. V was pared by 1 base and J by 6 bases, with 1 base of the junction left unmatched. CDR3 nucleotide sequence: TGCGCCAGCAGCTTGTCTAGCGGCGAGCAGTACTTC. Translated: CASSLSSGEQYF.

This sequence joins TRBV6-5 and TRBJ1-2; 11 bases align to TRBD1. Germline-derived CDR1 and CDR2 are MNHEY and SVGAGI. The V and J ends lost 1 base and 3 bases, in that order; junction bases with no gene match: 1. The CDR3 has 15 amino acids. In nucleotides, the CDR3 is TGTGCCAGCAGTTACTGGGACAGGGGGGACTATGGCTACACCTTC. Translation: CASSYWDRGDYGYTF.

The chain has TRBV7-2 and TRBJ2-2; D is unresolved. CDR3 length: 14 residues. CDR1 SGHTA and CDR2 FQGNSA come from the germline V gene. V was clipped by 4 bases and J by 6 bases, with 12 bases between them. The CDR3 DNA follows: TGTGCCAGCAGCTCAACATATTTCTCCGGGGAGCTGTTTTTT. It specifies CASSSTYFSGELFF.

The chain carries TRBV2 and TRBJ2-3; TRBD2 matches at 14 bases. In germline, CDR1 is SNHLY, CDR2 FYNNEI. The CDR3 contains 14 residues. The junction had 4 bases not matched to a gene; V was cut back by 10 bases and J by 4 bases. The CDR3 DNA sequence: TGTGCCATGGCGACTAGCGGGAGGGCAGATACGCAGTATTTT. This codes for CAMATSGRADTQYF.

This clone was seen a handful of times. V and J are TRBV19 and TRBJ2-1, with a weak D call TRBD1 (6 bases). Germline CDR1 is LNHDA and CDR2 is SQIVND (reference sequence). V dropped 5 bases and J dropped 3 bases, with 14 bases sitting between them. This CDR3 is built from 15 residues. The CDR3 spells CASSAHRVHYNEQFF. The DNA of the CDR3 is TGTGCCAGTAGTGCCCACAGGGTTCACTACAATGAGCAGTTCTTC.

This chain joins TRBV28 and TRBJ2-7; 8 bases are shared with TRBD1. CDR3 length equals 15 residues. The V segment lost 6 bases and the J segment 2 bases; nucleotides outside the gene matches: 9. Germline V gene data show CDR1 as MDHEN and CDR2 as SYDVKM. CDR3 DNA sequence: TGTGCCAGCAGCAGGCAGGGGGCCTTTACCTACGAGCAGTACTTC. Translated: CASSRQGAFTYEQYF.

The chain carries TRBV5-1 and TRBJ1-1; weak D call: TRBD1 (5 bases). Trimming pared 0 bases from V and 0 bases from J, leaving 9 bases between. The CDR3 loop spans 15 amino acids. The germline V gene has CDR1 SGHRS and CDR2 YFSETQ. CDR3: CASSLVTELNTEAFF. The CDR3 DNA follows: TGCGCCAGCAGCTTGGTGACAGAGTTGAACACTGAAGCTTTCTTT. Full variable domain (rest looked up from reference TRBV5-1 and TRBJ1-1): KAGVTQTPRYLIKTRGQQVTLSCSPISGHRSVSWYQQTPGQGLQFLFEYFSETQRNKGNFPGRFSGRQFSNSRSEMNVSTLELGDSALYLCASSLVTELNTEAFFGQGTRLTVV.

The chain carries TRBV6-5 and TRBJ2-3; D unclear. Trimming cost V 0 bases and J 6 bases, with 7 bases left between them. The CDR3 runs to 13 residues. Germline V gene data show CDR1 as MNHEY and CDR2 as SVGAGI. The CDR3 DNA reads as TGTGCCAGCAGTTACTCATCTAGGGATACGCAGTATTTT. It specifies CASSYSSRDTQYF.

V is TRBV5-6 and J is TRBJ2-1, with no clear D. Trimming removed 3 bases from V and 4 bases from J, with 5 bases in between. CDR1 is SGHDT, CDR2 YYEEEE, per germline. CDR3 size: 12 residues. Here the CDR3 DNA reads TGTGCCAGCAGCTCTCAGTACAATGAGCAGTTCTTC. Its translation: CASSSQYNEQFF.

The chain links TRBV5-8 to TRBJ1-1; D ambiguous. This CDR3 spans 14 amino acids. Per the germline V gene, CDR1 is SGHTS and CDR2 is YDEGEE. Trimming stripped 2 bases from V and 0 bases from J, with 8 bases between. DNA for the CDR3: TGTGCCAGCAGCTTTATAGACTTGAACACTGAAGCTTTCTTT. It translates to CASSFIDLNTEAFF.

The CDR3 DNA reads TGTGCCAGCAATAGGACGGGGTACTACGAGCAGTACTTC. Its protein product is CASNRTGYYEQYF. The rearrangement links TRBV7-6 to TRBJ2-7, with D maybe TRBD2 (5 bases). The CDR3 length is 13 residues. Germline values: CDR1 SGHVS, CDR2 FNYEAQ. Trimming took 7 bases from V and 3 from J, leaving 13 bases between them.

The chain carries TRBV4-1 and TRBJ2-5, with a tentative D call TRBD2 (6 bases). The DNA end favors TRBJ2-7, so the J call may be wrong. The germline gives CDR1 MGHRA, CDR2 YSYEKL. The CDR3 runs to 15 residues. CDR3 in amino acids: CASSQESSANYEQYF. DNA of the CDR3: TGCGCCAGCAGCCAAGAGTCTAGCGCAAACTACGAGCAGTACTTC.